This T cell receptor (beta chain) originates from a study of CD8 T cells in Susac syndrome. Overall study results and limits: The authors acknowledged that the study's TCR sequencing and HLA analysis involved relatively few individuals.

While serving as controls, healthy donors were matched for age and sex. TEMRA cells were FACS-enriched, unlike CD8+ and CD4+ T cells, which were negatively isolated. As concerns this clonotype: Its antigen is as yet unknown.

The CDR3 extends over 11 amino acids. Trimming cost V 3 bases and J 3 bases, with 3 bases left between them. CDR1 and CDR2 from the germline V gene are SGHDN and FVKESK. Roughly 0.45 to 1 ug RNA was reverse transcribed with random hexamers. The method of amplification for TCR beta CDR3 was immunoSEQ multiplex PCR, covering 54 Vbeta and 13 Jbeta. TCRdb ran MiXCR on the immunoSEQ multiplex PCR reads and lists one entry per CDR3 protein. The repertoire includes approximately 160,000 distinct CDR3 sequences, roughly nine tenths of them detected once, and more than 0.07% sits in the top ten. The chain uses TRBV14 and TRBJ2-7; the D is unclear. Input material: CD4+ T cells from PBMCs. The TCR comes from a human donor in good health. As DNA, the CDR3 is TGTGCCAGCAGCCATTTCTACGAGCAGTACTTC. Residues: CASSHFYEQYF.